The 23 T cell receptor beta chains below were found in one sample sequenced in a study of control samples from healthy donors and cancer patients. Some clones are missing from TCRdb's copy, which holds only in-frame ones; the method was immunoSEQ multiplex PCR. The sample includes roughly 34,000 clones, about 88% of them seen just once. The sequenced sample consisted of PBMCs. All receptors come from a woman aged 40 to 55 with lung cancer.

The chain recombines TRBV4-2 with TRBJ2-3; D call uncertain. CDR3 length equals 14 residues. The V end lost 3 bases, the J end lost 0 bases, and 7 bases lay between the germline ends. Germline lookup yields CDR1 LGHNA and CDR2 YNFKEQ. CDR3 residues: CASSHTSSTDTQYF. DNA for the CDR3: TGTGCCAGCAGCCACACTTCAAGCACAGATACGCAGTATTTT.

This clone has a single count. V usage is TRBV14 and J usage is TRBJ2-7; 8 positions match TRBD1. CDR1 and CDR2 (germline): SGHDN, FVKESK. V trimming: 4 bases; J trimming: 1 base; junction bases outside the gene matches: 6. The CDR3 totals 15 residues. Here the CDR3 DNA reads TGTGCCAGCAGCCCGGGGACAGGTCCATCCTACGAGCAGTACTTC. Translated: CASSPGTGPSYEQYF. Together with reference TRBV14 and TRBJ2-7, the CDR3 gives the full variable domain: EAGVTQFPSHSVIEKGQTVTLRCDPISGHDNLYWYRRVMGKEIKFLLHFVKESKQDESGMPNNRFLAERTGGTYSTLKVQPAELEDSGVYFCASSPGTGPSYEQYFGPGTRLTVT.

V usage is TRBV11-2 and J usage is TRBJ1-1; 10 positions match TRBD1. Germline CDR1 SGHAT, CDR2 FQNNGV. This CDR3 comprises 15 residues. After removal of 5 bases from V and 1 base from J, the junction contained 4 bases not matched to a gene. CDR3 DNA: TGTGCCAGCAGCCCGCGGGACAGGGGGAACACTGAAGCTTTCTTT. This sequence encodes CASSPRDRGNTEAFF.

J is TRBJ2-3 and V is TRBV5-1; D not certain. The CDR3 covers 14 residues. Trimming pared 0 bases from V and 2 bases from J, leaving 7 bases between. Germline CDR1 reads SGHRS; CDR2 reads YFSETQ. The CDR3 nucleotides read TGCGCCAGCAGCTTGGATGGAGCCACAGATACGCAGTATTTT. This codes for CASSLDGATDTQYF.

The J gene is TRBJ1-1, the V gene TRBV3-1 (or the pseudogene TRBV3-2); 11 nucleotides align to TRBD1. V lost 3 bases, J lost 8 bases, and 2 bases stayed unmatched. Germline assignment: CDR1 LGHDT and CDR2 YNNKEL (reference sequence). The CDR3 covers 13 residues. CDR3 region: CASSHRDRGEAFF. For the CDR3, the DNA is TGTGCCAGCAGCCACCGGGACAGGGGGGAAGCTTTCTTT.

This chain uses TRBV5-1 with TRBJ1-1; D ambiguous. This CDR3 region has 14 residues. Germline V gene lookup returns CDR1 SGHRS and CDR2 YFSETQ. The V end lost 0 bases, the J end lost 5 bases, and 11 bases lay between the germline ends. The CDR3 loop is CASSLVGSITEAFF. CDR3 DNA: TGCGCCAGCAGCTTGGTAGGGAGTATTACTGAAGCTTTCTTT.

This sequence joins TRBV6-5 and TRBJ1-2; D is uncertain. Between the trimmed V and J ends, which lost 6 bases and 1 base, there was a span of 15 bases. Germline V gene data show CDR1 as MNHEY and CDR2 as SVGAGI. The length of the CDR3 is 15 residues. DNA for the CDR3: TGTGCCAGCAGACCAGGACGGGCGGATAACTATGGCTACACCTTC. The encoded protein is CASRPGRADNYGYTF.

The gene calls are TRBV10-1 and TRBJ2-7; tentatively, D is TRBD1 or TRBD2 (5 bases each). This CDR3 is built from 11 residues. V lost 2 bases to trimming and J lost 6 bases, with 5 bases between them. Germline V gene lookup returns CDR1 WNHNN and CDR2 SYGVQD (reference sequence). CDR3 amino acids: CASSEGGEQYF. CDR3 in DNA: TGCGCCAGCAGTGAGGGGGGCGAGCAGTACTTC.

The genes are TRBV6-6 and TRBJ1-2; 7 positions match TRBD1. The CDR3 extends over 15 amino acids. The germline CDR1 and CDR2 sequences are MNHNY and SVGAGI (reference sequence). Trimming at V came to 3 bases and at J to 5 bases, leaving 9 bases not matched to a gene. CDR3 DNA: TGTGCCAGCAGTTATGGGACAGAGGGTCCATATGGCTACACCTTC. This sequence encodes CASSYGTEGPYGYTF.

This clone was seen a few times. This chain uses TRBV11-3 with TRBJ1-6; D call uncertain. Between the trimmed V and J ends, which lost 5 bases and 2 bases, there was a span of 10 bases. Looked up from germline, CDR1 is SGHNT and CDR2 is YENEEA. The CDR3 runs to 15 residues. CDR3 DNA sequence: TGTGCCAGCAGCCCCCGTTCTCCCTATAATTCACCCCTCCACTTT. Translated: CASSPRSPYNSPLHF.

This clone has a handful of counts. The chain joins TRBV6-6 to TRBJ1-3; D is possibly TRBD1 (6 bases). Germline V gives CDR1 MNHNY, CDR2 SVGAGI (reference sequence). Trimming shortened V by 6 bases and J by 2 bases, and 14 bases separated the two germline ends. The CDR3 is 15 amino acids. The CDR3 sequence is CASSHGGAPGNTIYF. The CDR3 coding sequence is TGTGCCAGCAGCCACGGGGGGGCTCCTGGAAACACCATATATTTT.

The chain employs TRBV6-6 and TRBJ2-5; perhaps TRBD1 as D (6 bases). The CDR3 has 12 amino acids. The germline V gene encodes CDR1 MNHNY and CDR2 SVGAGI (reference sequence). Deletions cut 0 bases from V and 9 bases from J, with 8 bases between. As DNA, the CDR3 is TGTGCCAGCAGTTACTCTTCAGGGGCCCAGTACTTC. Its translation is CASSYSSGAQYF.

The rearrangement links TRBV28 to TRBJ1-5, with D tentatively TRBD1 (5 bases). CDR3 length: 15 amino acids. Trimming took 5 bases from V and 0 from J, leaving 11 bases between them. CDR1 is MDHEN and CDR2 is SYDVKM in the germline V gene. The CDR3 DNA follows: TGTGCCAGCAGTGCGGGACTTTATAGCAATCAGCCCCAGCATTTT. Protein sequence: CASSAGLYSNQPQHF.

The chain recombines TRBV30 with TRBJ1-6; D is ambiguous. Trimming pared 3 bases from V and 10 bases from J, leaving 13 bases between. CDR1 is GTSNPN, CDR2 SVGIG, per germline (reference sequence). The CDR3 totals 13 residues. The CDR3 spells CAWSAEGSSPLHF. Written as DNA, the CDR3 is TGTGCCTGGAGCGCCGAGGGTTCATCACCCCTCCACTTT. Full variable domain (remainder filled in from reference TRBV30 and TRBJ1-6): SQTIHQWPATLVQPVGSPLSLECTVEGTSNPNLYWYRQAAGRGLQLLFYSVGIGQISSEVPQNLSASRPQDRQFILSSKKLLLSDSGFYLCAWSAEGSSPLHFGNGTRLTVT.

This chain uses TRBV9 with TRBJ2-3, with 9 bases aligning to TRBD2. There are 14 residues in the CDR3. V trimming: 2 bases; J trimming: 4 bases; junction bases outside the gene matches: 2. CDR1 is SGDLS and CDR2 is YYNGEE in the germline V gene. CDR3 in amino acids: CASSVRLAADTQYF. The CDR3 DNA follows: TGTGCCAGCAGCGTCCGACTAGCGGCAGATACGCAGTATTTT.

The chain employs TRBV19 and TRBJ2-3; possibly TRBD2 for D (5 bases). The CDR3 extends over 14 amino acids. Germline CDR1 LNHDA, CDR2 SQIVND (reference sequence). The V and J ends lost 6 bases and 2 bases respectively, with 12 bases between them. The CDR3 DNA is TGTGCCAGTAGGGTGATGGGAGACACAGATACGCAGTATTTT. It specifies CASRVMGDTDTQYF. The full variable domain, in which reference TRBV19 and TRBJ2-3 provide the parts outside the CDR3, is DGGITQSPKYLFRKEGQNVTLSCEQNLNHDAMYWYRQDPGQGLRLIYYSQIVNDFQKGDIAEGYSVSREKKESFPLTVTSAQKNPTAFYLCASRVMGDTDTQYFGPGTRLTVL.

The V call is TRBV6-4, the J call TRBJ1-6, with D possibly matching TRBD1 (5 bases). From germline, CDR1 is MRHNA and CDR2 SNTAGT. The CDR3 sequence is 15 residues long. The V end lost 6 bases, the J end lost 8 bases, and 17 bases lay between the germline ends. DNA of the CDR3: TGTGCCAGCAGCCTTAGTCCCGGGGGAGATTCACCCCTCCACTTT. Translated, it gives CASSLSPGGDSPLHF.

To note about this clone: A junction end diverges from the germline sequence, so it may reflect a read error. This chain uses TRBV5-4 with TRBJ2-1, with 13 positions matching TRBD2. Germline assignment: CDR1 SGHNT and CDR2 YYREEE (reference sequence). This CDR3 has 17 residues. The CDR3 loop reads CVSSTTSGGVSYNEQFF. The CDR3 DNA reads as TGTGTCAGCAGCACTACTAGCGGGGGGGTCTCCTACAATGAGCAGTTCTTC.

CDR3 amino acids: CASRTGHTDTQYF. CDR3 nucleotide sequence: TGTGCCAGCAGGACGGGTCACACAGATACGCAGTATTTT. The chain links TRBV28 to TRBJ2-3; D remains unclear. Germline loops: CDR1 MDHEN, CDR2 SYDVKM. The CDR3 extends over 13 amino acids. The V end lost 6 bases, the J end lost 2 bases, and 9 bases lay between the germline ends.

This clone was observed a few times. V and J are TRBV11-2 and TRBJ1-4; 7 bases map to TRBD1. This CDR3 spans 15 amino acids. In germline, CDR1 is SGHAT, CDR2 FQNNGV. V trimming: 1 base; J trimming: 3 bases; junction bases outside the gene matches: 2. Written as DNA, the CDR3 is TGTGCCAGCAGCTTAGCAGGGACAGCTAATGAAAAACTGTTTTTT. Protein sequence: CASSLAGTANEKLFF.

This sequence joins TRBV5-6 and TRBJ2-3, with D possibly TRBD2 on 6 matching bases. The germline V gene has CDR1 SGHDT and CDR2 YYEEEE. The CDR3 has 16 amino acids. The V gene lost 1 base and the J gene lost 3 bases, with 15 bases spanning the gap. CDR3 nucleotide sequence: TGTGCCAGCAGCTTGTCCGGGAGATTGAGAACAGATACGCAGTATTTT. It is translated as CASSLSGRLRTDTQYF.

The CDR3 loop reads CATSRDRTIEAFF. CDR3 in DNA: TGTGCCACCAGCAGAGATCGGACAATTGAAGCTTTCTTT. This rearrangement joins TRBV15 to TRBJ1-1, with TRBD1 as a possible D gene (5 bases). V was pared by 0 bases and J by 7 bases, with 9 bases between. CDR1 is LNHNV and CDR2 is YYDKDF in the germline V gene (reference sequence). The CDR3 covers 13 residues.

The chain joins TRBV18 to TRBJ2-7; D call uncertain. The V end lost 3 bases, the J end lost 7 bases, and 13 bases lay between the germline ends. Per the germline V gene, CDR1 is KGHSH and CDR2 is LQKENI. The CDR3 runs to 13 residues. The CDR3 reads CASSPRQVDEQYF. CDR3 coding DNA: TGTGCCAGCTCACCCAGGCAGGTGGATGAGCAGTACTTC.